Included here is one T cell receptor (beta chain) sequence, with context. There is no known antigen for this receptor. No base-level quality is on record; no much larger clone is a single base apart. The junction shows trimming of 2 bases on V and 6 bases on J, and the gene matches do not reach 6 bases of it. The germline V gene specifies MNHNS as CDR1 and SASEGT as CDR2. The CDR3 has 16 amino acids, counting the end cysteine and phenylalanine. This entry keeps only the CDR3 DNA: 48 bases, framed from base 1. According to the study, the label for this sample's time point signals: about 28 days (+/-7) after the second vaccine dose. AZD1222 recipients with second doses at about 4 weeks or about 12 weeks were pooled, because spike-specific TCR depth and breadth did not differ between schedules. Samples from vaccinated people were obtained from the UK trials COV001 and COV002, which included a single-blind randomized controlled phase 2/3 trial of AZD1222 (ChAdOx1 nCoV-19) in healthy adults. Trial participant PBMC samples were collected at day 0 and day 28 after the second dose for TCRbeta chain sequencing.

This entry comes from a study of T cell responses to AZD1222 COVID-19 vaccine (dated by TCRdb to about 2021). Concerning the study at large: A total of about 240 trial participants underwent TCR sequencing, of whom 207 received two doses of AZD1222 and about 25 received two doses of the MenACWY control vaccine. Trial participants were enrolled by age into 18-55, 56-69 and 70-plus year subgroups, with roughly 160, 29 and 62 TCR-sequenced participants respectively.

Findings and caveats that apply to the study as a whole: The whole spike protein was spanned by vaccine-associated CD4 TCRs, and dominant responses were seen in regions 160-218 and 743-854. Most participants were white British and females outnumbered males, and the authors suggested that clonal diversity may have been underestimated. In the small 56-69-year group, the increase in depth fell short of significance, most likely because of low power. Epitopes outside the regions mutated in the B.1.351 and B.1.1.7 variants were reportedly recognized by nearly half of the unique spike-specific TCRs. Conclusions about previously exposed vaccinees were limited because only six AZD1222 recipients were SARS-CoV-2 seropositive at baseline. No day 14 peak-response samples were available, so repertoires were characterized only after the peak T cell response. Spike-specific TCR breadth and depth rose significantly after two AZD1222 doses compared with day 0 and with MenACWY recipients.

The CDR3 regions of human TCRbeta chains were analyzed by immunosequencing. Turning to the authors' computational methods: Repertoire TCRs were matched against a reference library of SARS-CoV-2-specific TCRs generated with the MIRA antigen-specificity platform. Breadth meant the fraction of unique TCRs that were SARS-CoV-2-associated, whereas depth meant the fraction of total T cells that were SARS-CoV-2-associated. Using the MIRA data, every spike-specific TCR was mapped to the spike region that the TCR reacted to and assigned to either a CD4 or a CD8 class. Log10-transformed breadth and depth values were compared by one-way ANOVA with Sidak's multiple comparisons tests. The table was pulled from immuneACCESS by TCRdb, which kept in-frame rearrangements only. Such tables lose some clones; where checked, under half of the loss comes from unresolved V genes, and the rest has no known cause. The V and J calls and clone size come from that table; D and trimming were worked out from the DNA. This sample lists some 180,000 clones; approximately 89% were detected once. The ten largest clones capture about 1.8% of the sample.

The chain was built from TRBV6-1 and TRBJ2-2, and 10 bases in between align with TRBD1. This specimen consisted of peripheral blood, obtained 28 days after the second AZD1222 dose. The receptor was isolated from an adult who received the AZD1222 COVID-19 vaccine. The CDR3 amino acid sequence is: CASSEYSGTGAGELFF. In nucleotide form, the sequence is TGTGCCAGCAGTGAATATTCCGGGACAGGGGCCGGGGAGCTGTTTTTT.